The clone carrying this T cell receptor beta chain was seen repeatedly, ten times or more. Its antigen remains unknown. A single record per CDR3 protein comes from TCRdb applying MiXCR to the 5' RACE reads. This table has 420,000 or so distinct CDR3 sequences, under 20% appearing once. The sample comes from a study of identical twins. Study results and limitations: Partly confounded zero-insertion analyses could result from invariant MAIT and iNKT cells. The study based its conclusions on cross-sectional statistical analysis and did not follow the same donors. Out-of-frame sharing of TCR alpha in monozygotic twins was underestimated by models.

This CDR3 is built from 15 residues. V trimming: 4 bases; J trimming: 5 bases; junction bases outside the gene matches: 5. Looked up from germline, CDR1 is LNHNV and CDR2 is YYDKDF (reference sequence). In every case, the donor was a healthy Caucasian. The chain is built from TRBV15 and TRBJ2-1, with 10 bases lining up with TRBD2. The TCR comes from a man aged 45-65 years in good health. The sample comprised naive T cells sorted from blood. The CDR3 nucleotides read TGTGCCACCAGCACCGGGACTAGCGTAAACAATGAGCAGTTCTTC. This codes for CATSTGTSVNNEQFF. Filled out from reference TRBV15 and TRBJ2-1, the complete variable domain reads DAMVIQNPRYQVTQFGKPVTLSCSQTLNHNVMYWYQQKSSQAPKLLFHYYDKDFNNEADTPDNFQSRRPNTSFCFLDIRSPGLGDTAMYLCATSTGTSVNNEQFFGPGTRLTVL.